This entry lists 26 T cell receptor beta chains sequenced from one sample in a study of response to subunit inactivated influenza vaccine. TCRdb called the RT-PCR reads again in MiXCR, with one record for every CDR3 protein. The data show a few hundred thousand distinct CDR3 sequences, less than 15% seen once. Specimen: PBMCs from blood, collected roughly 12 days after vaccination. The receptors were gathered from a man aged 45-60 years who received an inactivated influenza vaccine.

V usage is TRBV7-9 and J usage is TRBJ1-6, with D perhaps TRBD1 (5 bases). CDR3 length equals 15 residues. V lost 1 base to trimming and J lost 7 bases, with 11 bases between them. Germline values: CDR1 SEHNR, CDR2 FQNEAQ (reference sequence). Here the CDR3 reads CASSLGQGVNSPLHF. The CDR3 region has the DNA TGTGCCAGCAGCTTAGGTCAGGGAGTCAATTCACCCCTCCACTTT.

This clonotype was counted between two and nine times. This chain links TRBV12-3 or TRBV12-4 with TRBJ2-5; the D gene could be TRBD1 or TRBD2 (5 bases each). CDR3 length: 12 residues. The V and J ends lost 6 bases and 14 bases respectively, with 19 bases between them. CDR3 in amino acids: CASRVAPGPSYF. CDR3 in DNA: TGTGCCAGCAGGGTAGCCCCGGGACCCTCCTACTTC.

This clonotype was counted between two and nine times. The rearrangement joins TRBV12-3 or TRBV12-4 to TRBJ2-3; TRBD1 is a possible D gene (6 bases). The CDR3 extends over 15 amino acids. Trimming cost V 3 bases and J 4 bases, with 14 bases left between them. The DNA for the CDR3 is TGTGCCAGCAGTTTGATGGACAGTAAAGCAGATACGCAGTATTTT. Residues: CASSLMDSKADTQYF.

The chain uses TRBV7-2 and TRBJ2-1; D tentatively fits TRBD1 or TRBD2 (6 bases each). In germline, CDR1 is SGHTA, CDR2 FQGNSA. Trimming took off 3 bases at V and 7 bases at J, with 22 bases between the two ends. The CDR3 has 17 residues. This chain's CDR3 is CASSLVITGAQGNEQFF. CDR3 coding DNA: TGTGCCAGCAGCTTGGTTATAACGGGGGCGCAAGGGAATGAGCAGTTCTTC.

The chain employs TRBV12-3 or TRBV12-4 and TRBJ2-1; 7 nucleotides agree with TRBD1. Trimming took 2 bases from V and 1 from J; bases not matched to a gene: 5. The CDR3 has 16 residues. CDR3 sequence: CASSLPRGKSYNEQFF. The CDR3 nucleotides are TGTGCCAGCAGTTTACCCAGGGGGAAGTCCTACAATGAGCAGTTCTTC.

The J gene is TRBJ2-5, the V gene TRBV2; D is unclear. Germline lookup yields CDR1 SNHLY and CDR2 FYNNEI. The CDR3 runs 12 residues. V lost 3 bases and J 7 bases, leaving 9 bases between the germline ends. The CDR3 DNA follows: TGTGCCAGCAGTGAGGGGATGAGGACCCAGTACTTC. Amino acids: CASSEGMRTQYF.

The V gene is TRBV12-3 or TRBV12-4, the J gene TRBJ2-2; D is ambiguous. The germline V and J ends were trimmed by 7 bases and 1 base, with 10 bases remaining between them. This CDR3 is built from 14 residues. The CDR3 loop reads CASTPFRNTGELFF. The CDR3 coding sequence is TGTGCCAGCACCCCATTCAGGAACACCGGGGAGCTGTTTTTT.

The table lists this clonotype with many counts. This rearrangement joins TRBV20-1 to TRBJ2-3; D is tentatively TRBD1 or TRBD2 (7 bases each). Trimming pared 7 bases from V and 8 bases from J, leaving 16 bases between. CDR3 length equals 12 residues. Germline values: CDR1 DFQATT, CDR2 SNEGSKA (reference sequence). The CDR3 sequence: CSGRGGQVTQYF. Here the CDR3 DNA reads TGCAGTGGCAGGGGGGGGCAAGTTACGCAGTATTTT.

This chain uses TRBV6-1 with TRBJ1-4; 10 bases line up with TRBD1. CDR1 MNHNS and CDR2 SASEGT come from the germline V gene. V gave up 6 bases and J gave up 6 bases; unmatched junction bases: 7. The CDR3 contains 15 residues. CDR3 sequence (DNA): TGTGCCAGCAGACGAAGGACAGGGGGATATGAAAAACTGTTTTTT. Amino acids: CASRRRTGGYEKLFF.

This clonotype was seen repeatedly, ten times or more. Here the CDR3 reads CASSQDRTDDGYTF. The CDR3 nucleotides read TGCGCCAGCAGCCAAGATCGTACGGACGATGGCTACACCTTC. This chain connects TRBV4-1 to TRBJ1-2; D is unresolved. Germline V CDR1 and CDR2: MGHRA, YSYEKL. The CDR3 contains 14 residues. The V and J ends lost 0 bases and 6 bases respectively, with 11 bases between them.

Comments on this clonotype: This clone may be a read error of a much larger clone one base away. This sequence joins TRBV12-3 or TRBV12-4 and TRBJ2-1, with D possibly called TRBD1 or TRBD2 (6 bases each). The CDR3 runs to 13 residues. The CDR3 nucleotides read TGTGCCAGCAGTTTAATCGGGGGCAATGAGCGGTTCTTC. It codes for CASSLIGGNERFF.

The chain joins TRBV19 to TRBJ2-5; D not certain. CDR1 and CDR2 from the germline V gene are LNHDA and SQIVND (reference sequence). V gave up 2 bases and J gave up 4 bases, with 11 bases separating them. The length of the CDR3 is 14 residues. The CDR3 protein is CASSITVRRETQYF. CDR3 sequence (DNA): TGTGCCAGTAGTATAACTGTCCGGAGAGAGACCCAGTACTTC.

The table lists this clonotype with many counts. The chain links TRBV20-1 to TRBJ2-7, with 8 bases fitting TRBD1. The CDR3 is 14 amino acids. Unmatched junction bases numbered 10, after V lost 5 bases and J lost 4 bases. CDR1 and CDR2 (germline): DFQATT, SNEGSKA (reference sequence). CDR3 sequence: CSASTGTGLYEQYF. The CDR3 coding sequence is TGCAGTGCTTCCACCGGGACAGGACTTTACGAGCAGTACTTC.

V gene TRBV6-5 combines with J gene TRBJ1-1; D call uncertain. V was pared by 0 bases and J by 5 bases, with 13 bases between. Looked up from germline, CDR1 is MNHEY and CDR2 is SVGAGI. This CDR3 is built from 15 residues. The CDR3 spells CASSYSEGMGTEAFF. The CDR3 coding sequence is TGTGCCAGCAGTTACTCGGAGGGTATGGGGACTGAAGCTTTCTTT.

This clonotype was seen a handful of times. CDR3: CASSPPPGDLGYTF. CDR3 DNA sequence: TGTGCCAGCTCACCGCCACCAGGGGATCTAGGCTACACCTTC. V gene TRBV18 combines with J gene TRBJ1-2; a possible D gene is TRBD1 (6 bases). Germline loops: CDR1 KGHSH, CDR2 LQKENI. The V gene lost 3 bases and the J gene lost 8 bases, with 16 bases spanning the gap. The length of the CDR3 is 14 residues.

This clonotype was seen a handful of times. This sequence joins TRBV12-3 or TRBV12-4 and TRBJ1-2; TRBD1 matches at 9 bases. J gave up 4 bases and V 10 bases, and 7 bases lay outside the gene matches. The CDR3 extends over 13 amino acids. This CDR3 reads CATKPGQGYGYTF. The CDR3 nucleotides read TGTGCCACCAAACCGGGACAGGGCTATGGCTACACCTTC.

The rearrangement joins TRBV15 to TRBJ1-5, with D perhaps matching TRBD1 (5 bases). Trimming removed 0 bases from V and 4 bases from J, with 10 bases in between. The CDR3 spans 15 residues. Germline lookup yields CDR1 LNHNV and CDR2 YYDKDF (reference sequence). CDR3: CATSRDVGGNQPQHF. DNA of the CDR3: TGTGCCACCAGCAGAGATGTTGGGGGGAATCAGCCCCAGCATTTT. The entire variable domain, with the rest obtained from reference TRBV15 and TRBJ1-5, is as follows: DAMVIQNPRYQVTQFGKPVTLSCSQTLNHNVMYWYQQKSSQAPKLLFHYYDKDFNNEADTPDNFQSRRPNTSFCFLDIRSPGLGDTAMYLCATSRDVGGNQPQHFGDGTRLSIL.

V usage is TRBV19 and J usage is TRBJ2-2; TRBD1 is a possible D gene (5 bases). This CDR3 contains 16 residues. The V gene lost 1 base and the J gene lost 1 base, with 10 bases spanning the gap. CDR1 and CDR2 from the germline V gene are LNHDA and SQIVND (reference sequence). This CDR3 is CASSIGQGLNTGELFF. In DNA form, the CDR3 reads TGTGCCAGTAGTATAGGGCAGGGCCTGAACACCGGGGAGCTGTTTTTT.

This clonotype was found a few times. CDR3 sequence reads: CASSQTVSGANVLTF. CDR3 in DNA: TGTGCCAGCAGCCAAACAGTCTCTGGGGCCAACGTCCTGACTTTC. V is TRBV14 and J is TRBJ2-6; D call uncertain. CDR3 length equals 15 residues. Germline assignment: CDR1 SGHDN and CDR2 FVKESK. The V and J ends lost 2 bases and 0 bases respectively, with 5 bases between them.

This clonotype occurred many times. In nucleotides, the CDR3 is TGTGCCAGCAGTTTTTCAGGGCGTGAGACCCAGTACTTC. Translated: CASSFSGRETQYF. The genes are TRBV12-3 or TRBV12-4 and TRBJ2-5, with D possibly being TRBD1 (5 bases). The CDR3 is 13 amino acids. Between the trimmed V and J ends, which lost 3 bases and 5 bases, there was a span of 10 bases.

There are a few counts of this clonotype. The chain uses TRBV2 and TRBJ2-3, with 8 positions matching TRBD2. Trimming removed 4 bases from V and 3 bases from J; junction bases left unmatched: 6. Germline V lookup: CDR1 SNHLY, CDR2 FYNNEI. The CDR3 has 15 residues. CDR3 bases: TGTGCCAGCAGTGCGGGGGGGGGCCGAACAGATACGCAGTATTTT. Its translation: CASSAGGGRTDTQYF. Together with reference TRBV2 and TRBJ2-3, the CDR3 gives the full variable domain: EPEVTQTPSHQVTQMGQEVILRCVPISNHLYFYWYRQILGQKVEFLVSFYNNEISEKSEIFDDQFSVERPDGSNFTLKIRSTKLEDSAMYFCASSAGGGRTDTQYFGPGTRLTVL.

This clonotype was seen only a few times. This chain connects TRBV6-1 to TRBJ1-2; 9 bases match TRBD1. The germline V gene has CDR1 MNHNS and CDR2 SASEGT. The CDR3 consists of 15 residues. V was clipped by 5 bases and J by 4 bases; unmatched bases: 8. The CDR3 DNA follows: TGTGCCAGCAGTCTCGGACAGGGGATAGGCTATGGCTACACCTTC. Its translation is CASSLGQGIGYGYTF.

The rearrangement links TRBV7-2 to TRBJ2-7; TRBD1 aligns across 8 bases. V dropped 1 base and J dropped 2; count of bases not matched to a gene: 4. From germline, CDR1 is SGHTA and CDR2 FQGNSA. The CDR3 has 15 amino acids. DNA for the CDR3: TGTGCCAGCAGCTTAGAAGGGACAGGTCCCTACGAGCAGTACTTC. Protein product: CASSLEGTGPYEQYF. Full variable domain (rest looked up from reference TRBV7-2 and TRBJ2-7): GAGVSQSPSNKVTEKGKDVELRCDPISGHTALYWYRQSLGQGLEFLIYFQGNSAPDKSGLPSDRFSAERTGGSVSTLTIQRTQQEDSAVYLCASSLEGTGPYEQYFGPGTRLTVT.

The gene calls are TRBV20-1 and TRBJ2-3, with 13 bases identical to TRBD2. The germline V gene has CDR1 DFQATT and CDR2 SNEGSKA (reference sequence). The CDR3 totals 15 residues. The junction had 0 bases not matched to a gene; V was cut back by 3 bases and J by 0 bases. The CDR3 is CSARGLAGSTDTQYF. The CDR3 coding sequence is TGCAGTGCTAGGGGACTAGCGGGGAGCACAGATACGCAGTATTTT.

The gene calls are TRBV13 and TRBJ2-7, with TRBD2 matching over 8 bases. V lost 0 bases and J lost 4; bases outside the gene matches: 2. Germline V gene sequence: CDR1 PRHDT, CDR2 FYEKMQ (reference sequence). The CDR3 spans 14 residues. CDR3 region: CASSLGGLEYEQYF. The CDR3 DNA is TGTGCCAGCAGCTTAGGGGGACTAGAGTACGAGCAGTACTTC. Full variable domain (outside the CDR3, taken from reference TRBV13 and TRBJ2-7): AAGVIQSPRHLIKEKRETATLKCYPIPRHDTVYWYQQGPGQDPQFLISFYEKMQSDKGSIPDRFSAQQFSDYHSELNMSSLELGDSALYFCASSLGGLEYEQYFGPGTRLTVT.

In nucleotides, the CDR3 is TGTGCCAGCAGCCAGGACGAGAGGGGACTAGCGCAGTTCTTC. Protein product: CASSQDERGLAQFF. This chain connects TRBV4-2 to TRBJ2-1, with 9 positions matching TRBD2. The CDR3 runs to 14 residues. The germline V gene has CDR1 LGHNA and CDR2 YNFKEQ. V was pared by 3 bases and J by 12 bases, with 9 bases of the junction left unmatched.